Following are 10 T cell receptor beta chains from one sample sequenced in a study of shared clonotypes between healthy human individuals. CD45RO-negative, CCR7-selected cells formed the naive CD8 fraction, which excluded terminally differentiated effector memory CD45RA+ cells. Here immunoSEQ multiplex PCR was the method, and the copy in TCRdb shows in-frame clones only, minus some. The table lists hundreds of thousands of clones, 80% to 95% of them singletons, with approximately 25% in the top ten. The sample was naive CD8+ T cells sorted from blood. The receptors derive from a young man in good health.

The genes are TRBV4-1 and TRBJ2-7; possibly TRBD1 or TRBD2 for D (6 bases each). The CDR3 has 15 residues. Germline CDR1 is MGHRA and CDR2 is YSYEKL. V gave up 4 bases and J gave up 0 bases, with 13 bases separating them. As DNA, the CDR3 is TGCGCCAGCAGCCTAGGGGGGACTGGCTCCTACGAGCAGTACTTC. It yields the protein CASSLGGTGSYEQYF.

Note on this clone: The sample carries other DNA sequences with the same CDR3. The CDR3 protein is CASSLSGSNEQFF. The CDR3 DNA follows: TGTGCCAGCAGCTTATCAGGTTCCAATGAGCAGTTCTTC. The gene calls are TRBV7-9 and TRBJ2-1; D is ambiguous. The CDR3 has 13 amino acids. Germline lookup yields CDR1 SEHNR and CDR2 FQNEAQ (reference sequence). With 2 bases removed from V and 6 bases from J, the gap between germline ends came to 8 bases.

About this clone itself: This same CDR3 is encoded by further DNA sequences in the sample. The CDR3 DNA reads TGCGCCAGCAGCCAAGATAGAACAGGGGGGAATCAGCCCCAGCATTTT. This encodes CASSQDRTGGNQPQHF. V is TRBV4-3 and J is TRBJ1-5; 8 nucleotides agree with TRBD1. The CDR3 contains 16 residues. V lost 0 bases and J lost 4; bases outside the gene matches: 5. Germline V gene lookup returns CDR1 LGHNA and CDR2 YSLEER.

This chain uses TRBV28 with TRBJ2-7; D may be TRBD1 (6 bases). Trimming removed 7 bases at V and 2 bases at J, with 12 bases between. CDR3 size: 13 residues. Germline values: CDR1 MDHEN, CDR2 SYDVKM. The CDR3 protein is CASINDRPYEQYF. For the CDR3, the DNA is TGTGCCAGCATCAACGACAGGCCCTACGAGCAGTACTTC.

This chain links TRBV27 with TRBJ2-7; maybe TRBD2 (6 bases). The CDR3 is made up of 16 amino acids. V was clipped by 6 bases and J by 1 base, with 19 bases between them. CDR1 is MNHEY, CDR2 SMNVEV, per germline (reference sequence). The CDR3 loop is CASSPLETRWSYEQYF. CDR3 DNA sequence: TGTGCCAGCAGCCCCCTTGAGACTAGATGGTCCTACGAGCAGTACTTC.

The chain recombines TRBV4-3 with TRBJ2-3; possibly TRBD2 for D (6 bases). CDR1 and CDR2 from the germline V gene are LGHNA and YSLEER. This CDR3 comprises 15 residues. Trimming removed 0 bases at V and 12 bases at J, with 19 bases between. The CDR3 DNA reads as TGCGCCAGCAGCCAAGATCGAGAACTAGCCTCACAACAGTATTTT. Translated: CASSQDRELASQQYF.

This clone was detected once. The chain joins TRBV6-1 to TRBJ2-7, with 11 bases lining up with TRBD2. V lost 6 bases, J lost 4 bases, and 2 bases stayed unmatched. Germline lookup yields CDR1 MNHNS and CDR2 SASEGT. This CDR3 is built from 13 residues. The DNA for the CDR3 is TGTGCCAGCAGACTAGCGGGAGATTACGAGCAGTACTTC. This codes for CASRLAGDYEQYF.

This clone was recorded once. J is TRBJ1-1 and V is TRBV7-9; D not resolved. This CDR3 contains 14 residues. Germline CDR1 and CDR2: SEHNR and FQNEAQ (reference sequence). V dropped 5 bases and J dropped 3 bases, with 13 bases sitting between them. The CDR3: CASSPPLKDTEAFF. CDR3 DNA: TGTGCCAGCAGCCCCCCCTTGAAGGACACTGAAGCTTTCTTT. Combining the CDR3 with reference TRBV7-9 and TRBJ1-1 gives the whole variable domain DTGVSQNPRHKITKRGQNVTFRCDPISEHNRLYWYRQTLGQGPEFLTYFQNEAQLEKSRLLSDRFSAERPKGSFSTLEIQRTEQGDSAMYLCASSPPLKDTEAFFGQGTRLTVV.

The rearrangement links TRBV25-1 to TRBJ2-3, with no clear D. The germline CDR1 and CDR2 sequences are MGHDK and SYGVNS. The CDR3 consists of 11 residues. Trimming stripped 6 bases from V and 2 bases from J, with 3 bases between. CDR3 in amino acids: CASSDTDTQYF. The CDR3 region has the DNA TGTGCCAGCAGCGACACAGATACGCAGTATTTT. The full variable domain, completed using reference TRBV25-1 and TRBJ2-3, is EADIYQTPRYLVIGTGKKITLECSQTMGHDKMYWYQQDPGMELHLIHYSYGVNSTEKGDLSSESTVSRIRTEHFPLTLESARPSHTSQYLCASSDTDTQYFGPGTRLTVL.

V gene TRBV4-3 combines with J gene TRBJ2-7; 7 bases line up with TRBD1. The ends lost 5 bases at V and 0 bases at J; junction bases unmatched: 4. Looked up from germline, CDR1 is LGHNA and CDR2 is YSLEER. The CDR3 loop spans 14 amino acids. CDR3 region: CASSETGNSYEQYF. The CDR3 DNA is TGCGCCAGCAGCGAGACAGGGAACTCCTACGAGCAGTACTTC.